The subject of this entry is one T cell receptor (beta chain). Its recognized antigen is unknown. No per-base quality is available; no much larger clone lies one base away. The germline V gene supplies CDR1 SGHDN and CDR2 FVKESK. Its CDR3 holds 14 amino acids, cysteine through phenylalanine. The entry retains the CDR3 DNA only, 42 bases that are in frame from base 1. V is pared back by 3 bases and J by 4 bases, with 10 bases lying between the germline termini. TCRbeta CDR3 regions were amplified from genomic DNA by means of the immunoSEQ Assay, a bias-controlled multiplex PCR. The paper's data handling went like this. Within the assay, amplification of reference gene primers was used to estimate how many nucleated cells each sample contained. Sequence reads were collapsed and filtered to measure the absolute abundance of every unique TCRbeta CDR3 rearrangement. Productive Simpson clonality was computed per sample as the square root of Simpson's diversity index over productive rearrangements. TCRdb carries this immuneACCESS record with in-frame sequences only. Its versions omit some clonotypes, under half of them owing to an unresolved V gene in the studies checked, with the rest unexplained. That table gives V, J and clone size, and the DNA gave D and trimming. This sample has 650,000 to 800,000 clones in its table, and just under 90% of those were observed once. The ten largest account for approximately 0.3% of the sample.

This specimen belongs to a study of blood T cell repertoires in COVID-19 (dated by TCRdb to 2020 to 2021). Regarding the complete study: Samples from collaborators originated in the United States, Italy and Spain and spanned both the acute and convalescent phases of COVID-19. The material from the prospective study consisted of cDNA or gDNA derived from T cells, B-cell-depleted T cells, or PBMCs. Subjects who had been exposed to COVID-19, were actively infected with it, or had recovered from it provided the deeply sampled blood TCRbeta repertoires that made up the dataset. A freely available public database, intended as a resource for researchers studying the immune response to SARS-CoV-2, is where the repertoires were released. The samples were drawn from the first 160 participants of the ongoing ImmuneRACE study and from 950 to 1,500 subjects provided by 6 global collaborators. Nearly every sample came with metadata listing a de-identified subject ID, COVID-19 status, age in years and sex. HLA class I and class II types, where available, came from metadata supplied by the sample provider rather than from assay-based typing.

The investigation overall reported the following: How much clinical and demographic metadata was included differed by source and by participant, and the metadata was provided uncurated.

Each collaborating institution followed its own protocols to collect whole blood in K2EDTA tubes. For TCRbeta analysis, collaborator samples were shipped as frozen whole blood, as isolated PBMCs, or as DNA extracted from either sample type. This receptor was taken from a young woman with acute or convalescent COVID-19. The sequence joins TRBV14 to TRBJ2-1, with a tentative D gene TRBD1 over 5 matching bases. The sample taken for sequencing was peripheral blood. CDR3 loop: CASSHVGQYNEQFF. The sequence in DNA is TGTGCCAGCAGCCACGTGGGGCAGTACAATGAGCAGTTCTTC.